What follows are 20 T cell receptor beta chains derived from one specimen sequenced in a study of T cell responses to AZD1222 COVID-19 vaccine. Assay: immunoSEQ multiplex PCR; the TCRdb copy retains only in-frame clones and omits some. The sample includes roughly 55,000 clones, 89% of them seen just once. Sequences were derived from peripheral blood, sampled on day 0 of AZD1222 vaccination. These receptors were obtained from an adult in good health.

This sequence joins TRBV19 and TRBJ1-1; D uncertain. Germline CDR1 reads LNHDA; CDR2 reads SQIVND (reference sequence). This CDR3 region has 14 residues. V was shortened by 4 bases and J by 1 base, with 10 bases between the two germline ends. Written as DNA, the CDR3 is TGTGCCAGTAGTAAGATTACAGCGAACACTGAAGCTTTCTTT. This gives the protein CASSKITANTEAFF.

The V and J genes are TRBV27 and TRBJ2-1; TRBD2 matches at 7 bases. The germline CDR1 and CDR2 sequences are MNHEY and SMNVEV (reference sequence). CDR3 length: 19 amino acids. Losses at the gene ends were 1 base for V and 8 bases for J; bases not matched to a gene: 20. The CDR3 loop reads CASSLFLLAEMGLHHEQFF. The CDR3 nucleotides are TGTGCCAGCAGTTTATTCCTTCTAGCGGAGATGGGCTTACACCATGAGCAGTTCTTC.

The rearrangement links TRBV27 to TRBJ2-7; D not certain. V was pared by 5 bases and J by 1 base, with 9 bases between. Looked up from germline, CDR1 is MNHEY and CDR2 is SMNVEV (reference sequence). The CDR3 contains 13 residues. CDR3 sequence: CASSPTPSYEQYF. CDR3 DNA: TGTGCCAGCAGTCCGACCCCATCCTACGAGCAGTACTTC.

As for this clone: Germline and junction disagree at one end, which may indicate a read error. V and J are TRBV7-9 and TRBJ1-2; D unresolved. Per the germline V gene, CDR1 is SEHNR and CDR2 is FQNEAQ (reference sequence). There are 17 residues in the CDR3. This CDR3 is CASGFEDGDYSRDGYTF. The CDR3 DNA reads TGTGCCAGCGGCTTTGAAGACGGGGATTATTCGAGGGATGGCTACACCTTC. Drawing the rest from reference TRBV7-9 and TRBJ1-2, the complete variable domain is DTGVSQNPRHKITKRGQNVTFRCDPISEHNRLYWYRQTLGQGPEFLTYFQNEAQLEKSRLLSDRFSAERPKGSFSTLEIQRTEQGDSAMYLCASGFEDGDYSRDGYTFGSGTRLTVV.

The V gene is TRBV30, the J gene TRBJ1-1; maybe TRBD1 (6 bases). The CDR3 has 16 amino acids. Germline V gene lookup returns CDR1 GTSNPN and CDR2 SVGIG (reference sequence). With 3 bases removed from V and 0 bases from J, the gap between germline ends came to 17 bases. The CDR3 loop reads CAWRPIGGSMNTEAFF. The CDR3 DNA sequence: TGTGCCTGGAGACCGATAGGGGGGAGCATGAACACTGAAGCTTTCTTT.

This chain links TRBV19 with TRBJ1-1; TRBD1 matches at 9 bases. There are 15 residues in the CDR3. Germline CDR1 and CDR2: LNHDA and SQIVND (reference sequence). V gave up 3 bases and J gave up 1 base; unmatched junction bases: 3. In DNA, the CDR3 is TGTGCCAGTAGTATGGGGACAGGGTCGAACACTGAAGCTTTCTTT. Amino acids: CASSMGTGSNTEAFF. The complete variable domain, with remaining parts taken from reference TRBV19 and TRBJ1-1, reads DGGITQSPKYLFRKEGQNVTLSCEQNLNHDAMYWYRQDPGQGLRLIYYSQIVNDFQKGDIAEGYSVSREKKESFPLTVTSAQKNPTAFYLCASSMGTGSNTEAFFGQGTRLTVV.

This clone turned up a few times. The CDR3 DNA reads as TGTGCCAGCAGCTTAGGGACAGATAATTCACCCCTCCACTTT. Residues: CASSLGTDNSPLHF. V usage is TRBV7-8 and J usage is TRBJ1-6; D may be TRBD1 (6 bases). Deletions cut 1 base from V and 5 bases from J, with 6 bases between. The CDR3 spans 14 residues. Germline CDR1 and CDR2: SGHVS and FQNEAQ.

This clone was observed once. The chain links TRBV27 to TRBJ1-4, with no clear D. The V end lost 6 bases, the J end lost 7 bases, and 18 bases lay between the germline ends. The CDR3 sequence is 15 residues long. Germline assignment: CDR1 MNHEY and CDR2 SMNVEV (reference sequence). The CDR3, as DNA: TGTGCCAGCAGCCGTCACACCTCCAGCGGTGAAAAACTGTTTTTT. Residues: CASSRHTSSGEKLFF.

The DNA of the CDR3 is TGTGCCAGCAGCCATAGGAGCGAGTGGAGACCCTACGAGCAGTACTTC. The encoded protein is CASSHRSEWRPYEQYF. The chain uses TRBV5-8 and TRBJ2-7; no clear D gene. V was trimmed by 4 bases and J by 2 bases, leaving 19 bases between them. Germline lookup yields CDR1 SGHTS and CDR2 YDEGEE. This CDR3 has 16 amino acids.

The J gene is TRBJ2-5, the V gene TRBV10-3, with TRBD2 matching 8 bases. This CDR3 has 14 residues. Trimming cost V 2 bases and J 7 bases; bases outside gene matches: 6. CDR1 and CDR2 (germline): ENHRY, SYGVKD. CDR3 sequence: CAISEREGPGTQYF. The CDR3 nucleotides are TGTGCCATCAGTGAGCGGGAGGGCCCGGGGACCCAGTACTTC.

The chain combines TRBV28 with TRBJ1-2; perhaps TRBD1 as D (5 bases). The CDR3 totals 15 residues. Germline CDR1 is MDHEN and CDR2 is SYDVKM. Trimming pared 4 bases from V and 4 bases from J, leaving 16 bases between. The CDR3 nucleotides are TGTGCCAGCAGTTCCCTTAGCGGGACCTTCTATGGCTACACCTTC. Protein: CASSSLSGTFYGYTF.

The V gene is TRBV9, the J gene TRBJ2-1; D is unresolved. The CDR3 spans 13 residues. V lost 2 bases and J lost 6, with 9 bases in between. Germline lookup yields CDR1 SGDLS and CDR2 YYNGEE. This chain's CDR3 is CASSVSESNEQFF. CDR3 in DNA: TGTGCCAGCAGCGTTTCCGAGAGCAATGAGCAGTTCTTC.

This chain connects TRBV6-6 to TRBJ1-1; the D is unclear. Trimming removed 4 bases at V and 1 base at J, with 1 base between. This CDR3 has 11 residues. Per the germline V gene, CDR1 is MNHNY and CDR2 is SVGAGI (reference sequence). The CDR3 DNA is TGTGCCAGCAGTTGGAACACTGAAGCTTTCTTT. Amino acids: CASSWNTEAFF.

The genes are TRBV6-5 and TRBJ2-2; D uncertain. In germline, CDR1 is MNHEY, CDR2 SVGAGI. The CDR3 is made up of 14 amino acids. Trimming pared 2 bases from V and 5 bases from J, leaving 9 bases between. DNA of the CDR3: TGTGCCAGCAGTTACAAGGGCGGAACCGGGGAGCTGTTTTTT. This encodes CASSYKGGTGELFF.

The rearrangement uses TRBV5-4 and TRBJ1-1; 9 nucleotides agree with TRBD1. Germline CDR1 is SGHNT and CDR2 is YYREEE (reference sequence). After removal of 6 bases from V and 5 bases from J, the junction contained 5 bases not matched to a gene. This CDR3 has 13 amino acids. The CDR3 spells CASNGDRATEAFF. CDR3 bases: TGTGCCAGCAACGGGGACAGGGCTACTGAAGCTTTCTTT. Full variable domain (rest looked up from reference TRBV5-4 and TRBJ1-1): ETGVTQSPTHLIKTRGQQVTLRCSSQSGHNTVSWYQQALGQGPQFIFQYYREEENGRGNFPPRFSGLQFPNYSSELNVNALELDDSALYLCASNGDRATEAFFGQGTRLTVV.

The V call is TRBV6-5, the J call TRBJ1-5; D remains unclear. Germline V gene lookup returns CDR1 MNHEY and CDR2 SVGAGI. Trimming took off 6 bases at V and 0 bases at J, with 12 bases between the two ends. The CDR3 sequence is 15 residues long. The CDR3 sequence is CASRDSPYSNQPQHF. The CDR3 DNA follows: TGTGCCAGCAGAGACTCTCCGTATAGCAATCAGCCCCAGCATTTT.

V is TRBV28 and J is TRBJ1-2, with TRBD1 matching 7 bases. V shed 5 bases, J shed 2 bases, and the junction held 11 bases outside the gene matches. Germline-derived CDR1 and CDR2 are MDHEN and SYDVKM. The CDR3 runs to 16 residues. CDR3 amino acids: CASSAPRGQQNYGYTF. For the CDR3, the DNA is TGTGCCAGCAGTGCCCCTCGGGGACAGCAAAACTATGGCTACACCTTC.

The chain recombines TRBV27 with TRBJ1-1; 12 positions match TRBD1. CDR3 length: 17 residues. CDR1 and CDR2 (germline): MNHEY, SMNVEV (reference sequence). V lost 5 bases to trimming and J lost 2 bases; unmatched junction nucleotides: 9. The DNA for the CDR3 is TGTGCCAGCAGTCCCGGGACAGGGGGCGTCTTCAACACTGAAGCTTTCTTT. The encoded protein is CASSPGTGGVFNTEAFF.

This clone appeared a single time. This rearrangement joins TRBV6-2 or TRBV6-3 to TRBJ1-5; D is uncertain. The germline V gene has CDR1 MNHEY and CDR2 SVGEGT. The CDR3 extends over 16 amino acids. Deletions cut 6 bases from V and 9 bases from J, with 24 bases between. CDR3 sequence reads: CASSHPLTRGSRPQHF. As DNA, the CDR3 is TGTGCCAGCAGCCACCCCCTGACCCGGGGTAGTAGGCCCCAGCATTTT.

The rearrangement joins TRBV30 to TRBJ2-1; TRBD2 might be the D (6 bases). The CDR3 has 17 amino acids. Between the trimmed V and J ends, which lost 1 base and 2 bases, there was a span of 18 bases. The germline CDR1 and CDR2 sequences are GTSNPN and SVGIG (reference sequence). CDR3 protein: CAWSGTMLGYPYNEQFF. CDR3 sequence (DNA): TGTGCCTGGAGTGGGACTATGTTAGGGTACCCCTACAATGAGCAGTTCTTC.